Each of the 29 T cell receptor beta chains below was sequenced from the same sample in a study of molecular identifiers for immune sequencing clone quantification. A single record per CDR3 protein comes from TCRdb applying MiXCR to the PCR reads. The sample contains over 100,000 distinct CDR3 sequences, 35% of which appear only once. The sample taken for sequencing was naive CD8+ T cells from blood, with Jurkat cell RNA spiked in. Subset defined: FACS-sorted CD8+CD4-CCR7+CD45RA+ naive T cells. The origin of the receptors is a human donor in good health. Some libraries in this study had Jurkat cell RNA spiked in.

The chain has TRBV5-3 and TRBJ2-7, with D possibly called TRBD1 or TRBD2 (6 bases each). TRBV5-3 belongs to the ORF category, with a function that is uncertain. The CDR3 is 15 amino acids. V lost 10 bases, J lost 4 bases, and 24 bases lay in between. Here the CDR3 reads CACSLGDTGGYEQYF. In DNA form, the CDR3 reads TGTGCCTGCAGCTTGGGGGACACTGGGGGGTACGAGCAGTACTTC.

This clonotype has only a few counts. CDR3 in DNA: TGTGCCAGCAGAAAGTTCGCGGACGGTAATTTCTACGAGCAGTACTTC. Protein product: CASRKFADGNFYEQYF. This sequence joins TRBV27 and TRBJ2-7; D gene ambiguous. CDR3 size: 16 residues. Trimming shortened V by 6 bases and J by 3 bases, and 21 bases separated the two germline ends. The germline gives CDR1 MNHEY, CDR2 SMNVEV (reference sequence).

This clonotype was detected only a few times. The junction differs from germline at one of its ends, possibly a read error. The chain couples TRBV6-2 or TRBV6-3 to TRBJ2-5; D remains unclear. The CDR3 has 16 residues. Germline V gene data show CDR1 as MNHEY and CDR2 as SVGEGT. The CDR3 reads CASSYFVGFRTEAQYF. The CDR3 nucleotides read TGTGCCAGCAGTTACTTTGTTGGATTCCGAACAGAGGCCCAGTACTTC.

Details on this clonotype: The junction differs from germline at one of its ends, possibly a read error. The CDR3 here is CVSSGGRTSYGEQFF. CDR3 nucleotide sequence: TGTGTCAGCAGCGGGGGGCGGACTAGCTACGGTGAGCAGTTCTTC. This chain connects TRBV9 to TRBJ2-1, with 9 bases identical to TRBD2. The CDR3 has 15 residues. Germline V lookup: CDR1 SGDLS, CDR2 YYNGEE.

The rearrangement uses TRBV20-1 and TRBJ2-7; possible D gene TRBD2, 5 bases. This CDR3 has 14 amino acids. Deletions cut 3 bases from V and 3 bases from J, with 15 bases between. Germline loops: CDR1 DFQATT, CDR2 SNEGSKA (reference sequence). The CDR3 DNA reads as TGCAGTGCTAGCCCACGGATCGAGGGCTACGAGCAGTACTTC. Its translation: CSASPRIEGYEQYF.

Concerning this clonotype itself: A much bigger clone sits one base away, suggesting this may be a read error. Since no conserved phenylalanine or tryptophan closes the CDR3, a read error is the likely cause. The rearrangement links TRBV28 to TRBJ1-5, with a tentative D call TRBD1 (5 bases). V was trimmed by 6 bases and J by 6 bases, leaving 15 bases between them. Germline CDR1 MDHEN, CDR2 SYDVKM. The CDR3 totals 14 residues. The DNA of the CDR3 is TGTGCCAGCAGCCCGGGACTGCTAAGTCAGCCCCAGCATATT. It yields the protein CASSPGLLSQPQHI.

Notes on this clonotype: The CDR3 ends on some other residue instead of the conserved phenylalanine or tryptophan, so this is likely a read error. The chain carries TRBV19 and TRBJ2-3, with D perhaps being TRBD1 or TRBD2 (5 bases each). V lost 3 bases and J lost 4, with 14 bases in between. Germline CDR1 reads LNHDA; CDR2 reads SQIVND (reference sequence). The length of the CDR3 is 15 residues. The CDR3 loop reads CASSISGGAADTQYL. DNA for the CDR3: TGTGCCAGTAGTATCTCTGGGGGTGCGGCAGATACGCAGTATCTT.

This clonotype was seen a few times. CDR3 in amino acids: CASSYGTNYGYTF. The CDR3 region has the DNA TGTGCCAGCAGCTACGGGACCAACTATGGCTACACCTTC. This sequence joins TRBV7-9 and TRBJ1-2; D is possibly TRBD1 (5 bases). Germline CDR1 is SEHNR and CDR2 is FQNEAQ (reference sequence). The CDR3 consists of 13 residues. The V end was cut by 4 bases, the J end by 2 bases, with 8 bases between.

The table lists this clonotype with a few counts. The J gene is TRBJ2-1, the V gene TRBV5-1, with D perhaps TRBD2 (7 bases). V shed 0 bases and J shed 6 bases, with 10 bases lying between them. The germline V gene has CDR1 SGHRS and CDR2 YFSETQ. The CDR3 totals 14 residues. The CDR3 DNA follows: TGCGCCAGCAGCTTGGTTCGGGGGGCCAATGAGCAGTTCTTC. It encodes CASSLVRGANEQFF.

This CDR3 is CASRFGLGVRISPEAFF. CDR3 nucleotide sequence: TGTGCCAGCAGATTTGGACTCGGGGTCAGAATTAGTCCTGAAGCTTTCTTT. This sequence joins TRBV28 and TRBJ1-1; D gene ambiguous. CDR3 length: 17 amino acids. V lost 6 bases to trimming and J lost 6 bases, with 26 bases between them. Per germline, CDR1 MDHEN and CDR2 SYDVKM.

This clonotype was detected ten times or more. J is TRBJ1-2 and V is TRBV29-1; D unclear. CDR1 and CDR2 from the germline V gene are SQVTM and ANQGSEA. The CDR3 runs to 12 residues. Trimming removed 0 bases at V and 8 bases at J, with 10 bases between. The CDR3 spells CSVEDRYGGYTF. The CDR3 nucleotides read TGCAGCGTTGAAGATCGGTACGGCGGCTACACCTTC. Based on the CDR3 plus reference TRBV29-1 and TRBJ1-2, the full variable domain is SAVISQKPSRDICQRGTSLTIQCQVDSQVTMMFWYRQQPGQSLTLIATANQGSEATYESGFVIDKFPISRPNLTFSTLTVSNMSPEDSSIYLCSVEDRYGGYTFGSGTRLTVV.

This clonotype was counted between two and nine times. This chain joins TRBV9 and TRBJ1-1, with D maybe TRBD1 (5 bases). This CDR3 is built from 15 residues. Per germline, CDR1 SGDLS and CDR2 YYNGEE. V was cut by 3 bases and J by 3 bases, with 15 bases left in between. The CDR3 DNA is TGTGCCAGCAGCGGACGACAGTGGGGAGACACTGAAGCTTTCTTT. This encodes CASSGRQWGDTEAFF.

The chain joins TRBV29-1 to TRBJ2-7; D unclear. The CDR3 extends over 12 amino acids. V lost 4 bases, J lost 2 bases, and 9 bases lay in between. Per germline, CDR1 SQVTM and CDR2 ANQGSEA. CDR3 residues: CSVAVPAYEQYF. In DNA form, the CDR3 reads TGCAGCGTTGCTGTTCCCGCCTACGAGCAGTACTTC.

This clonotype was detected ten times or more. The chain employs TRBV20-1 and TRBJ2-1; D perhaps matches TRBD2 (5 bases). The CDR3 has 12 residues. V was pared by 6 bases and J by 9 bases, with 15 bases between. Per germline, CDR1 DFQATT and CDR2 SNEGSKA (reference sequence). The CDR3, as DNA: TGCAGTGCGTCAGCCGAGGGCGCTGAGCAGTTCTTC. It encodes CSASAEGAEQFF.

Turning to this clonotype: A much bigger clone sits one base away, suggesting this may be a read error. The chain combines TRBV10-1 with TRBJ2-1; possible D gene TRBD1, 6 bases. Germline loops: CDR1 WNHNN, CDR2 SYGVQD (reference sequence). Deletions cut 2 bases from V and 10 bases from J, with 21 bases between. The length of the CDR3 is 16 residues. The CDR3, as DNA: TGCGCCAGCAGTGAGAAATCACAGGGCCCACCCAAAGAGCAGTTCTTC. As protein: CASSEKSQGPPKEQFF.

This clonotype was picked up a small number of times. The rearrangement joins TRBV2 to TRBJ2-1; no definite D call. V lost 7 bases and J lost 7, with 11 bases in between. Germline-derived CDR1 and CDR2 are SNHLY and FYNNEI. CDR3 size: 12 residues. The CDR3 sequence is CASIGRKNEQFF. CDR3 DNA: TGTGCCAGCATTGGCCGGAAGAATGAGCAGTTCTTC.

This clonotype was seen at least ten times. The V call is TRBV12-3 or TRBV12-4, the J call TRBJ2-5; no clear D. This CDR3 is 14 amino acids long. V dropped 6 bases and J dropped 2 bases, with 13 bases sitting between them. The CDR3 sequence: CASSPRVPQETQYF. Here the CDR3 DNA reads TGTGCCAGCAGCCCACGGGTACCACAAGAGACCCAGTACTTC.

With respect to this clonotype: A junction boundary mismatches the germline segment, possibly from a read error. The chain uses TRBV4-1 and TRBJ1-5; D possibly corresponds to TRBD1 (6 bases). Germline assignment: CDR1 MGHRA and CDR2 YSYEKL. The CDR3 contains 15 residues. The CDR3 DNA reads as TGCGCCAGCAGCCAAGATCTGTCAGGGGTTCAGCCCCAGCAATTT. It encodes CASSQDLSGVQPQQF.

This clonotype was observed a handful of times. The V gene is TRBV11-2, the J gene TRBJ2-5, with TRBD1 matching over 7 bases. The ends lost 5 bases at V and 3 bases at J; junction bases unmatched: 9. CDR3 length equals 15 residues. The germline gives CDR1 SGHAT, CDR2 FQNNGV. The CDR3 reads CASSPTGTVEETQYF. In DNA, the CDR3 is TGTGCCAGCAGCCCTACCGGGACAGTGGAAGAGACCCAGTACTTC.

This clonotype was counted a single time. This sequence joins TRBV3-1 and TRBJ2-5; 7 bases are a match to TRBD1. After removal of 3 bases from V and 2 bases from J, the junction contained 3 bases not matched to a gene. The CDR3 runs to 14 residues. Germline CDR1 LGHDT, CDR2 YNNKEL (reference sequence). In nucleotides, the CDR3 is TGTGCCAGCAGCCAGTGGGGACAGCAAGAGACCCAGTACTTC. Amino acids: CASSQWGQQETQYF.

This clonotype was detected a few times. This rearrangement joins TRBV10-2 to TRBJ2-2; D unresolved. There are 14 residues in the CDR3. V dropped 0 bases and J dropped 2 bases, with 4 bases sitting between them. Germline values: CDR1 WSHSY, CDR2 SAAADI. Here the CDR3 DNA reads TGCGCCAGCAGTGAGTCGACAAACACCGGGGAGCTGTTTTTT. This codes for CASSESTNTGELFF.

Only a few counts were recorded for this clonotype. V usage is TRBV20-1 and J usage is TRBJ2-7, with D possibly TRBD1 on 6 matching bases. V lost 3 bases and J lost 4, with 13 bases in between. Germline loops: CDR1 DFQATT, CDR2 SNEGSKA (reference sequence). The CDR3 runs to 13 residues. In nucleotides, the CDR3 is TGCAGTGCTAGGGGTCCAGGGGAGTACGAGCAGTACTTC. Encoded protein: CSARGPGEYEQYF.

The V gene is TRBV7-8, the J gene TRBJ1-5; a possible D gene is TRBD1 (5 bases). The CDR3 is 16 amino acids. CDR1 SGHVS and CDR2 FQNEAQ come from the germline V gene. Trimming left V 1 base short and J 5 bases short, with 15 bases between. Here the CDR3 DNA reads TGTGCCAGCAGCTTAGAGTGGGGGACCTCATATCAGCCCCAGCATTTT. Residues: CASSLEWGTSYQPQHF.

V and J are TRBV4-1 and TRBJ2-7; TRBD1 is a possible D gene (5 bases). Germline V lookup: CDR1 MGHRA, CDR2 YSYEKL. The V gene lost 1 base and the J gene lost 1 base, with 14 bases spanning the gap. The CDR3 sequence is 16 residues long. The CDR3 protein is CASSQGQITPSYEQYF. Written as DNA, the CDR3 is TGCGCCAGCAGCCAAGGACAGATCACCCCTTCCTACGAGCAGTACTTC.

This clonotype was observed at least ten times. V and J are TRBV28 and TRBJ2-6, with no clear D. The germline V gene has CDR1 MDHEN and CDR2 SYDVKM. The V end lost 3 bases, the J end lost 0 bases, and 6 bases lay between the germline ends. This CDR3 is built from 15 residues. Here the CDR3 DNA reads TGTGCCAGCAGTTTTATCACCTCTGGGGCCAACGTCCTGACTTTC. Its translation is CASSFITSGANVLTF.

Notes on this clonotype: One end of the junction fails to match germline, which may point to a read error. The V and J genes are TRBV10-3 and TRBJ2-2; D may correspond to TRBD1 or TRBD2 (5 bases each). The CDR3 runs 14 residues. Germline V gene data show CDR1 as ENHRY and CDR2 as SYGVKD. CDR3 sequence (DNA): TGTGCCACCGATGACAGAACGAACACCGGGGAGCTGTATTTT. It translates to CATDDRTNTGELYF.

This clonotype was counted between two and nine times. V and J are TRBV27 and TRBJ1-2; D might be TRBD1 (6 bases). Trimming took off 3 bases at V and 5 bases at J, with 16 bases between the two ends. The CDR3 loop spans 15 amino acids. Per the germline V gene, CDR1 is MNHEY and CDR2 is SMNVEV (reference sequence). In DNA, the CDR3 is TGTGCCAGCAGTTTTTCTCGGGGGGCGATTTATGGCTACACCTTC. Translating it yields CASSFSRGAIYGYTF.

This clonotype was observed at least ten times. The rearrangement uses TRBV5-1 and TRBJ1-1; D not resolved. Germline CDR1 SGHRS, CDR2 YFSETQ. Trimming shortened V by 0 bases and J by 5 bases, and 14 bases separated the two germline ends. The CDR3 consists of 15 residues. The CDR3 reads CASSLASGGGTEAFF. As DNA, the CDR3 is TGCGCCAGCAGCTTGGCATCGGGCGGAGGAACTGAAGCTTTCTTT.

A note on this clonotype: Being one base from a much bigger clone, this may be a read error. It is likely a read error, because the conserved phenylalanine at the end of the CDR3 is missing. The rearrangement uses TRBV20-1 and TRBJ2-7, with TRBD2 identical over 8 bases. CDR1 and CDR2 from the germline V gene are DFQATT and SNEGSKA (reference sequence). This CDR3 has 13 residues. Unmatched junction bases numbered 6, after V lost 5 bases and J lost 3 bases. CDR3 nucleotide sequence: TGCAGTGCTCCGAGCGGGAGTTACTACGAGCAGTACATC. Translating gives CSAPSGSYYEQYI.